A single sample gave rise to the 11 T cell receptor beta chains below, sequenced in a study of blood T cell repertoires in COVID-19. The repertoire was sequenced with immunoSEQ multiplex PCR; TCRdb's copy has only in-frame clones and lacks some. The sample yields 160,000 or so clones, about 88% seen once. Sequenced: peripheral blood. The receptors derive from an elderly woman with acute or convalescent COVID-19.

The rearrangement uses TRBV5-4 and TRBJ1-6; tentatively, D is TRBD1 (6 bases). V was trimmed by 8 bases and J by 8 bases, leaving 17 bases between them. CDR3 length equals 14 residues. CDR1 SGHNT and CDR2 YYREEE come from the germline V gene (reference sequence). The CDR3 loop reads CASTAGGGDSPLHF. The CDR3, as DNA: TGTGCCAGTACCGCGGGGGGCGGCGATTCACCCCTCCACTTT.

The chain carries TRBV11-3 and TRBJ2-3, with D possibly TRBD1 on 5 matching bases. The germline V gene encodes CDR1 SGHNT and CDR2 YENEEA. The CDR3 covers 16 residues. V lost 1 base, J lost 1 base, and 12 bases lay in between. CDR3 sequence reads: CASSLGRTPGTDTQYF. CDR3 DNA sequence: TGTGCCAGCAGCTTAGGCCGGACACCGGGCACAGATACGCAGTATTTT.

The V and J genes are TRBV9 and TRBJ2-5; unclear D gene. V lost 0 bases, J lost 4 bases, and 7 bases lay in between. Germline V lookup: CDR1 SGDLS, CDR2 YYNGEE. CDR3 length: 13 residues. The CDR3 is CASSVGLSETQYF. CDR3 DNA: TGTGCCAGCAGCGTAGGCCTATCAGAGACCCAGTACTTC.

The V and J genes are TRBV2 and TRBJ1-2; D perhaps matches TRBD1 (6 bases). The CDR3 is 15 amino acids. The germline gives CDR1 SNHLY, CDR2 FYNNEI. V shed 7 bases and J shed 5 bases, with 20 bases lying between them. The CDR3 here is CASTHGEGGTYGYTF. The CDR3 DNA is TGTGCCAGCACCCATGGGGAGGGGGGGACTTATGGCTACACCTTC.

This clone was recorded once. The chain employs TRBV9 and TRBJ1-4; 7 nucleotides match TRBD1. The CDR3 loop spans 16 amino acids. Germline CDR1 SGDLS, CDR2 YYNGEE. V lost 3 bases and J lost 4; bases outside the gene matches: 9. This chain's CDR3 is CASSGTGTVNNEKLFF. The CDR3 nucleotides are TGTGCCAGCAGCGGGACCGGGACAGTTAATAATGAAAAACTGTTTTTT.

This clone has a single count. CDR3 region: CASSPRTGTTGELFF. Written as DNA, the CDR3 is TGTGCCAGCAGCCCGCGGACAGGGACGACCGGGGAGCTGTTTTTT. The chain links TRBV4-2 to TRBJ2-2, with 8 bases lining up with TRBD1. The J segment lost 5 bases and the V segment lost 4 bases, leaving 6 bases of the junction unmatched. CDR1 is LGHNA, CDR2 YNFKEQ, per germline. The CDR3 contains 15 residues.

The genes are TRBV28 and TRBJ1-5; D might be TRBD1 (6 bases). The CDR3 runs 16 residues. Trimming took 4 bases from V and 1 from J, leaving 14 bases between them. Germline lookup yields CDR1 MDHEN and CDR2 SYDVKM. The CDR3 DNA follows: TGTGCCAGCAGTTCCTCAGGGGTAGAAAGCAATCAGCCCCAGCATTTT. Translated, it gives CASSSSGVESNQPQHF.

The V and J genes are TRBV7-9 and TRBJ1-6; D gene uncertain. The V gene lost 5 bases and the J gene lost 7 bases, with 12 bases spanning the gap. Looked up from germline, CDR1 is SEHNR and CDR2 is FQNEAQ (reference sequence). CDR3 length: 14 residues. The CDR3 spells CASSPAESNSPLHF. CDR3 sequence (DNA): TGTGCCAGCAGCCCCGCGGAGAGCAATTCACCCCTCCACTTT.

This sequence joins TRBV5-1 and TRBJ2-1, with 9 bases aligning to TRBD1. Trimming took 0 bases from V and 7 from J; bases not matched to a gene: 14. The CDR3 sequence is 18 residues long. CDR1 and CDR2 (germline): SGHRS, YFSETQ. The CDR3 reads CASSLAIVSRDRDNEQFF. The CDR3 bases are TGCGCCAGCAGCTTGGCGATCGTGTCCCGGGACAGGGATAATGAGCAGTTCTTC.

The chain employs TRBV15 and TRBJ1-1, with D unresolved. Germline V gene sequence: CDR1 LNHNV, CDR2 YYDKDF (reference sequence). This CDR3 has 18 amino acids. Trimming left V 3 bases short and J 2 bases short, with 22 bases between. CDR3 protein: CATSSLSFIQKPNTEAFF. The CDR3 coding sequence is TGTGCCACCAGCAGCCTTTCCTTTATACAGAAACCTAACACTGAAGCTTTCTTT.

The chain employs TRBV10-1 and TRBJ2-1; D may be TRBD2 (6 bases). V shed 7 bases and J shed 1 base, with 17 bases lying between them. Germline V gene lookup returns CDR1 WNHNN and CDR2 SYGVQD (reference sequence). CDR3 length: 16 residues. In nucleotides, the CDR3 is TGCGCCAGCATGGCCCACGGGAGACGGTCCTACAATGAGCAGTTCTTC. This translates into CASMAHGRRSYNEQFF.